A single sample is the source of the 3 T cell receptor beta chains below, sequenced in a study of blood T cells in healthy people across ages. For the second PCR, which ran for roughly 7 to 11 cycles, a sample-barcoded 5' primer and a J-beta primer mix were used. MiXCR, run by TCRdb on the 5' RACE reads, gives a single entry per CDR3 protein. The sample lists 710,000 or so distinct CDR3 sequences, 22% seen once, with roughly 22% in the top ten. The sequencing sample was made of blood. These receptors all stem from a man aged 70-80 years in good health.

This clonotype was seen repeatedly, ten times or more. The chain's CDR3 is CASTTGVADTQYF. The CDR3 DNA sequence: TGCGCCAGCACCACAGGGGTAGCAGATACGCAGTATTTT. The chain joins TRBV5-1 to TRBJ2-3; 7 positions agree with TRBD1. The V and J ends lost 6 bases and 4 bases, in that order; junction bases with no gene match: 5. This CDR3 is 13 amino acids long. Germline V gene data show CDR1 as SGHRS and CDR2 as YFSETQ.

The J gene is TRBJ2-7, the V gene TRBV7-2; tentative D call: TRBD2 (6 bases). CDR3 length equals 16 residues. V lost 5 bases to trimming and J lost 0 bases, with 17 bases between them. CDR1 and CDR2 (germline): SGHTA, FQGNSA. The chain's CDR3 is CASSLTGTTSSYEQYF. The CDR3, as DNA: TGTGCCAGCAGCCTAACCGGAACGACTAGCTCCTACGAGCAGTACTTC.

This clonotype was observed many times. This chain connects TRBV5-1 to TRBJ2-1; 7 nucleotides match TRBD2. The junction had 0 bases not matched to a gene; V was cut back by 6 bases and J by 0 bases. Per germline, CDR1 SGHRS and CDR2 YFSETQ. The CDR3 contains 13 residues. CDR3 DNA sequence: TGCGCCAGCAAGCGGGACTCCTACAATGAGCAGTTCTTC. Residues: CASKRDSYNEQFF.